The 10 T cell receptor beta chains presented below share a single source sample, sequenced in a study of control samples from healthy donors and cancer patients (dated by TCRdb to about 2020). The library was prepared using the immunoSEQ multiplex PCR assay. Imported from immuneACCESS, the table was reduced by TCRdb to in-frame sequences with V and J called. These copies leave out some clones; in studies compared against another copy, an unresolved V gene accounts for under half, and the cause of the remainder is not known. The sample includes 150,000 to 200,000 clones, with 90% to 95% observed a single time. The ten largest clones capture about 8.5% of the sample. The sequenced sample consisted of blood. These receptors were collected from a woman between 40 and 50 years old in good health.

CDR3 sequence (DNA): TGTGCCAGTAGTATAGAGGACAGGGTGCGGGGTCCAACCTACGAGCAGTACTTC. Its translation: CASSIEDRVRGPTYEQYF. The chain employs TRBV19 and TRBJ2-7; 8 positions agree with TRBD1. This CDR3 contains 18 residues. The V and J ends lost 0 bases and 2 bases, in that order; junction bases with no gene match: 12. The germline CDR1 and CDR2 sequences are LNHDA and SQIVND (reference sequence).

The chain uses TRBV18 and TRBJ1-1; 11 bases map to TRBD1. Germline values: CDR1 KGHSH, CDR2 LQKENI. J was trimmed by 6 bases and V by 8 bases; bases with no gene match: 2. CDR3 length: 12 amino acids. CDR3 sequence: CASGTGGAEAFF. The CDR3 DNA reads as TGTGCCAGCGGGACAGGGGGTGCTGAAGCTTTCTTT.

This clone was observed a handful of times. The CDR3 reads CASSDRGNTEAFF. As DNA, the CDR3 is TGTGCCAGCAGTGATCGGGGGAACACTGAAGCTTTCTTT. The chain couples TRBV2 to TRBJ1-1; D remains unclear. The CDR3 totals 13 residues. The V gene lost 3 bases and the J gene lost 1 base, with 6 bases spanning the gap. Looked up from germline, CDR1 is SNHLY and CDR2 is FYNNEI.

The chain has TRBV6-1 and TRBJ2-2; 7 bases agree with TRBD1. The CDR3 is 14 amino acids. The V segment lost 2 bases and the J segment 7 bases; nucleotides outside the gene matches: 4. Germline lookup yields CDR1 MNHNS and CDR2 SASEGT. Here the CDR3 DNA reads TGTGCCAGCAGTGAACTACAGGGGAACGGGGAGCTGTTTTTT. This translates into CASSELQGNGELFF.

This chain uses TRBV27 with TRBJ2-2; 10 nucleotides line up with TRBD1. Germline V lookup: CDR1 MNHEY, CDR2 SMNVEV (reference sequence). The CDR3 is 17 residues long. V was pared by 6 bases and J by 4 bases, with 11 bases of the junction left unmatched. The CDR3 DNA is TGTGCCAGCAGCCCGCCCCCGACAGGGGGCTTCACCGGGGAGCTGTTTTTT. This translates into CASSPPPTGGFTGELFF.

The chain couples TRBV6-2 or TRBV6-3 to TRBJ2-1; D call uncertain. This CDR3 region has 12 residues. V was shortened by 5 bases and J by 5 bases, with 7 bases between the two germline ends. Germline CDR1 and CDR2: MNHEY and SVGEGT. CDR3 region: CASSPQDNEQFF. CDR3 in DNA: TGTGCCAGCAGTCCCCAAGACAATGAGCAGTTCTTC.

The chain is built from TRBV5-5 and TRBJ1-4, with D possibly being TRBD1 (6 bases). The CDR3 is 14 amino acids. CDR1 and CDR2 (germline): SGHKS, YYEKEE (reference sequence). With 1 base removed from V and 3 bases from J, the gap between germline ends came to 7 bases. The CDR3 nucleotides are TGTGCCAGCAGCTTGCCAGGGGCTAATGAAAAACTGTTTTTT. It translates to CASSLPGANEKLFF.

The rearrangement links TRBV4-3 to TRBJ1-1; tentative D call: TRBD1 (5 bases). CDR3 length equals 15 residues. Germline V CDR1 and CDR2: LGHNA, YSLEER. V gave up 0 bases and J gave up 10 bases, with 18 bases separating them. Here the CDR3 DNA reads TGCGCCAGCAGCCAAGAAAGGCAGGGTGTTCGGGGAGCTTTCTTT. This translates into CASSQERQGVRGAFF.

The genes are TRBV5-1 and TRBJ1-2, with D perhaps matching TRBD1 (5 bases). The CDR3 is 11 amino acids. In germline, CDR1 is SGHRS, CDR2 YFSETQ. V was trimmed by 9 bases and J by 8 bases, leaving 14 bases between them. CDR3 coding DNA: TGCGCCACAGACGGGGGAGGCGGCTACACCTTC. Its translation: CATDGGGGYTF. Based on the CDR3 plus reference TRBV5-1 and TRBJ1-2, the full variable domain is KAGVTQTPRYLIKTRGQQVTLSCSPISGHRSVSWYQQTPGQGLQFLFEYFSETQRNKGNFPGRFSGRQFSNSRSEMNVSTLELGDSALYLCATDGGGGYTFGSGTRLTVV.

The CDR3 bases are TGCAGCGTTGATGGACAGAATCCGGACGAGCAGTACTTC. Its translation: CSVDGQNPDEQYF. The rearrangement uses TRBV29-1 and TRBJ2-7; D may be TRBD1 (6 bases). Germline lookup yields CDR1 SQVTM and CDR2 ANQGSEA. Trimming pared 3 bases from V and 5 bases from J, leaving 14 bases between. The CDR3 runs to 13 residues.